Listed here are 12 T cell receptor beta chains from one sample, sequenced in a study of OX40 agonist ivuxolimab in advanced cancers. Library generation was performed with the immunoSEQ multiplex PCR assay. TCRdb mirrors the immuneACCESS table, restricted to in-frame sequences. Some clones are absent from its copies; in checked studies, under half trace to an unresolved V gene, and the reason for the others is unknown. A total of about 140,000 clones appear in this sample, approximately 90% of them only once. The leading ten clones occupy 1.1% of the sample. Here the sequenced sample was CD4+ or CD8+ T cells sorted from blood, taken in a trial of the OX40 agonist ivuxolimab. All receptors come from an adult with an advanced solid tumor such as melanoma, head and neck, liver or kidney cancer.

The rearrangement links TRBV5-5 to TRBJ2-4; D might be TRBD1 (6 bases). The CDR3 totals 18 residues. Germline values: CDR1 SGHKS, CDR2 YYEKEE (reference sequence). V was trimmed by 4 bases and J by 1 base, leaving 21 bases between them. CDR3 loop: CASSPGQLRGAAKNIQYF. CDR3 DNA: TGTGCCAGCAGCCCAGGACAGTTAAGAGGCGCGGCCAAAAACATTCAGTACTTC. The entire variable domain, with the rest obtained from reference TRBV5-5 and TRBJ2-4, is as follows: DAGVTQSPTHLIKTRGQQVTLRCSPISGHKSVSWYQQVLGQGPQFIFQYYEKEERGRGNFPDRFSARQFPNYSSELNVNALLLGDSALYLCASSPGQLRGAAKNIQYFGAGTRLSVL.

The chain joins TRBV6-6 to TRBJ2-7, with TRBD1 identical over 8 bases. CDR1 and CDR2 (germline): MNHNY, SVGAGI (reference sequence). The CDR3 has 13 residues. V shed 8 bases and J 3 bases; nucleotides not matched to a gene: 6. CDR3 nucleotide sequence: TGTGCCAGCGCCGACAGGGGTAACTACGAGCAGTACTTC. Amino acids: CASADRGNYEQYF.

In this sample, this clone turned up a few times. The CDR3 DNA follows: TGTGCCAGCAGCTTGATGACAGGCGTAACGGGACGGGTTCAGTACTTC. Amino acids: CASSLMTGVTGRVQYF. The chain couples TRBV5-4 to TRBJ2-4, with a possible D match to TRBD1 (6 bases). CDR1 is SGHNT, CDR2 YYREEE, per germline (reference sequence). This CDR3 has 16 amino acids. Trimming left V 1 base short and J 11 bases short, with 22 bases between.

This clone was detected only once. The V and J genes are TRBV28 and TRBJ2-7; D may be TRBD1 (5 bases). The CDR3 has 11 amino acids. The V and J ends lost 10 bases and 0 bases respectively, with 7 bases between them. Germline V gives CDR1 MDHEN, CDR2 SYDVKM. Here the CDR3 reads CATDSSYEQYF. In DNA form, the CDR3 reads TGTGCCACCGACAGCTCCTACGAGCAGTACTTC.

This chain uses TRBV6-1 with TRBJ2-7; D is uncertain. The V end was cut by 8 bases, the J end by 4 bases, with 21 bases between. The germline gives CDR1 MNHNS, CDR2 SASEGT. CDR3 length: 15 residues. The CDR3 protein is CASPPPAGFVYEQYF. CDR3 coding DNA: TGTGCCAGCCCGCCGCCCGCAGGCTTTGTTTACGAGCAGTACTTC.

The rearrangement uses TRBV7-6 and TRBJ2-1; D not resolved. Germline V gene data show CDR1 as SGHVS and CDR2 as FNYEAQ. V lost 1 base, J lost 5 bases, and 6 bases lay in between. This CDR3 is built from 13 residues. The CDR3 DNA reads as TGTGCCAGCAGCTTAGGTAGGAACAATGAGCAGTTCTTC. As protein: CASSLGRNNEQFF.

V gene TRBV16 combines with J gene TRBJ2-2; D unclear. V dropped 3 bases and J dropped 6 bases, with 11 bases sitting between them. CDR1 KGHSY and CDR2 FQNENV come from the germline V gene. The CDR3 covers 14 residues. The CDR3 DNA reads TGTGCCAGCAGCCACCAGGCGGTAGCCGGGGAGCTGTTTTTT. This translates into CASSHQAVAGELFF.

This chain connects TRBV5-4 to TRBJ2-7; D unresolved. Between the trimmed V and J ends, which lost 5 bases and 7 bases, there was a span of 13 bases. The CDR3 extends over 12 amino acids. Germline V gene sequence: CDR1 SGHNT, CDR2 YYREEE (reference sequence). CDR3 nucleotide sequence: TGTGCCAGCAGGTTCGACATCGAGGAGCAGTACTTC. This gives the protein CASRFDIEEQYF.

V and J are TRBV6-5 and TRBJ1-1, with a possible D match to TRBD1 (6 bases). The germline V and J ends were trimmed by 5 bases and 5 bases, with 12 bases remaining between them. This CDR3 region has 13 residues. The germline gives CDR1 MNHEY, CDR2 SVGAGI. Written as DNA, the CDR3 is TGTGCCAGCAGTCAGGGCCAGGGGACTGAAGCTTTCTTT. As protein: CASSQGQGTEAFF.

CDR3: CASSMPAGGETQYF. As DNA, the CDR3 is TGTGCCAGTAGTATGCCAGCCGGCGGGGAGACCCAGTACTTC. The chain is built from TRBV19 and TRBJ2-5; D possibly corresponds to TRBD2 (5 bases). Germline V lookup: CDR1 LNHDA, CDR2 SQIVND (reference sequence). The CDR3 is 14 residues long. The V end was cut by 3 bases, the J end by 5 bases, with 13 bases between.

This chain uses TRBV6-1 with TRBJ2-7; 7 bases match TRBD2. The CDR3 spans 12 residues. J was trimmed by 3 bases and V by 8 bases; bases with no gene match: 4. Germline loops: CDR1 MNHNS, CDR2 SASEGT. The CDR3 region is CASDGGSYEQYF. DNA for the CDR3: TGTGCCAGCGACGGCGGGAGCTACGAGCAGTACTTC.

This clone was seen only a few times. The chain joins TRBV7-2 to TRBJ2-7; 7 nucleotides align to TRBD1. CDR3 length: 14 amino acids. V shed 5 bases and J 4 bases; nucleotides not matched to a gene: 8. Looked up from germline, CDR1 is SGHTA and CDR2 is FQGNSA. The CDR3 DNA reads TGTGCCAGCAGCACCCTACAGGGGCCTTACGAGCAGTACTTC. Encoded protein: CASSTLQGPYEQYF.